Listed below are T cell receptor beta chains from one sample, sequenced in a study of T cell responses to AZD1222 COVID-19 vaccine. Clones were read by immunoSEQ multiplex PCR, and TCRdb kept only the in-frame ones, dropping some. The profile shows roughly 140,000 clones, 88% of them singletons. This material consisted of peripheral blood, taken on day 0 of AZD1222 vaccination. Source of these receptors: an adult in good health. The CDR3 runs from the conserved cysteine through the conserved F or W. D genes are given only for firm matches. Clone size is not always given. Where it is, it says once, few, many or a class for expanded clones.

cdr3_nt: TGCAGCGTTGAACCCCCTCCGGGCACGGACACTGAAGCTTTCTTT; cdr3_aa: CSVEPPPGTDTEAFF; v_call: TRBV29-1; d_call: .; clone_size: once; j_call: TRBJ1-1
cdr3_nt: TGTGCCAGCAGCTTGGGCCCCGCGCCTAATGAAAAACTGTTTTTT; cdr3_aa: CASSLGPAPNEKLFF; v_call: TRBV11-2; d_call: .; clone_size: .; j_call: TRBJ1-4
cdr3_nt: TGTGCCAGCAGTTACTCCGGACTGAGGTCAGATACGCAGTATTTT; cdr3_aa: CASSYSGLRSDTQYF; v_call: TRBV6-5; d_call: .; clone_size: few; j_call: TRBJ2-3
cdr3_nt: TGTGCCAGCAGCCAACAGGTGGGAGGGAGCTATGGCTACACCTTC; cdr3_aa: CASSQQVGGSYGYTF; v_call: TRBV7-2; d_call: .; clone_size: few; j_call: TRBJ1-2
cdr3_nt: TGTGCCAGCTCAGCGTTCAGGGAAGAGACCCAGTACTTC; cdr3_aa: CASSAFREETQYF; v_call: TRBV18; d_call: .; clone_size: .; j_call: TRBJ2-5
cdr3_nt: TGCAGCGTTGACACAGGGGCCTACGAGCAGTACTTC; cdr3_aa: CSVDTGAYEQYF; v_call: TRBV29-1; d_call: TRBD1; clone_size: .; j_call: TRBJ2-7
cdr3_nt: TGTGCCAGCAGCGTAGACTCTTCTGGAAACACCATATATTTT; cdr3_aa: CASSVDSSGNTIYF; v_call: TRBV9; d_call: .; clone_size: once; j_call: TRBJ1-3
cdr3_nt: TGTGCCAGCAGCTTAGGGGAGGGTTCGAACACCGGGGAGCTGTTTTTT; cdr3_aa: CASSLGEGSNTGELFF; v_call: TRBV11-3; d_call: TRBD2; clone_size: few; j_call: TRBJ2-2
cdr3_nt: TGTGCTAGTGAGGCGGACAGGGGAGCAAGATACACCATATATTTT; cdr3_aa: CASEADRGARYTIYF; v_call: TRBV12-5; d_call: TRBD1; clone_size: .; j_call: TRBJ1-3
cdr3_nt: TGTGCCATCTCATACGGGACAGGGGGCTCTGGCTACACCTTC; cdr3_aa: CAISYGTGGSGYTF; v_call: TRBV10-3; d_call: TRBD1; clone_size: once; j_call: TRBJ1-2